The 9 T cell receptor beta chains below all came from one sample that was sequenced in a study of blood T cell repertoires in COVID-19. Sequencing was performed with immunoSEQ multiplex PCR; in TCRdb, only in-frame clones are kept and a portion is missing. This table has a few hundred thousand clones, nearly 90% appearing once. Input material: peripheral blood. The receptor set was obtained from a woman between 55 and 75 years old with COVID-19, enrolled during active disease.

This sequence joins TRBV19 and TRBJ2-5; 10 nucleotides align to TRBD2. This CDR3 region has 16 residues. Germline CDR1 LNHDA, CDR2 SQIVND (reference sequence). Trimming took 7 bases from V and 3 from J; bases not matched to a gene: 11. The CDR3, as DNA: TGTGCCAGTAATTCCGGGCCTAGCGGGGGAAAAGAGACCCAGTACTTC. This encodes CASNSGPSGGKETQYF.

The CDR3 DNA sequence: TGTGCCAGCAGTGACAGCTACGAGCAGTACTTC. Its translation is CASSDSYEQYF. The rearrangement links TRBV6-1 to TRBJ2-7, with no clear D. V was trimmed by 3 bases and J by 3 bases, leaving 3 bases between them. Germline V lookup: CDR1 MNHNS, CDR2 SASEGT. CDR3 length: 11 residues.

V and J are TRBV11-1 and TRBJ2-1; perhaps TRBD1 as D (6 bases). V was cut by 5 bases and J by 2 bases, with 10 bases left in between. Germline values: CDR1 SGHAT, CDR2 FQDESV (reference sequence). The length of the CDR3 is 14 residues. This CDR3 is CASSIQGPYNEQFF. CDR3 in DNA: TGTGCCAGCAGCATACAGGGCCCCTACAATGAGCAGTTCTTC.

This clone was observed a single time. The V gene is TRBV19, the J gene TRBJ2-1; D ambiguous. The CDR3 has 14 residues. Trimming shortened V by 9 bases and J by 5 bases, and 17 bases separated the two germline ends. Germline V gives CDR1 LNHDA, CDR2 SQIVND (reference sequence). CDR3 DNA: TGTGCCAGCCACTCGCGTTCTTACCACAATGAGCAGTTCTTC. Protein product: CASHSRSYHNEQFF.

The chain combines TRBV5-8 with TRBJ1-4, with D perhaps TRBD1 (5 bases). The CDR3 length is 15 residues. Germline V gene sequence: CDR1 SGHTS, CDR2 YDEGEE. The ends were cut back, 4 bases at V and 8 bases at J, with 18 bases in the middle. The CDR3 DNA is TGTGCCAGCAGCCCCATGTTCCAGGGAGGGGAAAAACTGTTTTTT. Protein sequence: CASSPMFQGGEKLFF.

Only one count was recorded for this clone. The chain is built from TRBV11-2 and TRBJ1-2; maybe TRBD1 (5 bases). Germline CDR1 and CDR2: SGHAT and FQNNGV. The V end was cut by 3 bases, the J end by 5 bases, with 10 bases between. The CDR3 runs 13 residues. The CDR3 reads CASSFRAIYGYTF. The CDR3 region has the DNA TGTGCCAGCAGCTTCAGGGCTATTTATGGCTACACCTTC.

The CDR3 nucleotides read TGCGCCAGCAGCATTCCTCTGGGCGGGGGGAACACCGGGGAGCTGTTTTTT. It is translated as CASSIPLGGGNTGELFF. The chain uses TRBV5-1 and TRBJ2-2; TRBD2 aligns across 7 bases. The CDR3 covers 17 residues. Germline-derived CDR1 and CDR2 are SGHRS and YFSETQ. The junction had 10 bases not matched to a gene; V was cut back by 4 bases and J by 1 base.

The chain has TRBV6-4 and TRBJ2-3; D is possibly TRBD2 (7 bases). Trimming removed 0 bases from V and 11 bases from J, with 18 bases in between. The CDR3 runs to 15 residues. Germline loops: CDR1 MRHNA, CDR2 SNTAGT. The DNA for the CDR3 is TGTGCCAGCAGTGACTCGGGGGGGCTAGCCCTGGGGCAGTATTTT. Translated, it gives CASSDSGGLALGQYF.

The chain couples TRBV6-6 to TRBJ1-5, with D uncertain. The CDR3 length is 14 residues. The V gene's germline CDR1 is MNHNY and CDR2 SVGAGI (reference sequence). Trimming left V 0 bases short and J 6 bases short, with 9 bases between. The CDR3 reads CASSYSSGAQPQHF. CDR3 DNA: TGTGCCAGCAGTTACTCGTCGGGAGCTCAGCCCCAGCATTTT.